This entry features one TCR beta chain sequence. The sample belongs to a study of cytomegalovirus exposure and HLA in healthy donors. The CDR3 has 14 residues. The V end lost 1 base, the J end lost 1 base, and 8 bases lay between the germline ends. CDR1 is SQVTM and CDR2 is ANQGSEA in the germline V gene. The PCR had 60 Vbeta and 13 Jbeta primers. Profiling relied on immunoSEQ multiplex PCR, and the TCRdb table lists in-frame clones only, not all of them. In the table there are about 210,000 clones, approximately 79% of which are singletons. This receptor was obtained from a male donor in good health and CMV-seronegative. The sequenced sample was PBMCs. This chain joins TRBV29-1 and TRBJ2-1; D perhaps matches TRBD2 (5 bases). Here the CDR3 reads CSVEGTQSYNEQFF. The CDR3 nucleotides are TGCAGCGTTGAAGGGACTCAGTCCTACAATGAGCAGTTCTTC.